A single sample gave rise to the 24 T cell receptor beta chains below, sequenced in a study of cytomegalovirus exposure and HLA in healthy donors. The PCR ran on 60 Vbeta and 13 Jbeta primers. Measured with immunoSEQ multiplex PCR; TCRdb has only the in-frame clones, and not every one. Found here are about 100,000 clones, over 60% of them singletons; the top ten hold roughly 8.9%. What was sequenced was PBMCs. These receptors all come from a male donor in good health and CMV-seropositive.

The chain joins TRBV11-3 to TRBJ2-2; the match to TRBD1 covers 8 bases. V dropped 3 bases and J dropped 0; count of bases not matched to a gene: 0. This CDR3 spans 15 amino acids. The V gene's germline CDR1 is SGHNT and CDR2 YENEEA. Here the CDR3 reads CASSLGQANTGELFF. The CDR3 bases are TGTGCCAGCAGCTTGGGACAGGCGAACACCGGGGAGCTGTTTTTT.

The table lists this clone with a count of one. The rearrangement uses TRBV5-6 and TRBJ1-2, with a weak D call TRBD1 (5 bases). CDR3 length: 14 amino acids. CDR1 is SGHDT and CDR2 is YYEEEE in the germline V gene. V was trimmed by 4 bases and J by 3 bases, leaving 13 bases between them. DNA for the CDR3: TGTGCCAGCAGCCTGCAAGGGGTGGACTATGGCTACACCTTC. Protein sequence: CASSLQGVDYGYTF. The full variable domain, with the rest looked up from reference TRBV5-6 and TRBJ1-2, is DAGVTQSPTHLIKTRGQQVTLRCSPKSGHDTVSWYQQALGQGPQFIFQYYEEEERQRGNFPDRFSGHQFPNYSSELNVNALLLGDSALYLCASSLQGVDYGYTFGSGTRLTVV.

J is TRBJ2-3 and V is TRBV20-1; the D is unclear. V lost 6 bases and J 4 bases, leaving 8 bases between the germline ends. The CDR3 covers 11 residues. Germline V gives CDR1 DFQATT, CDR2 SNEGSKA (reference sequence). The CDR3 spells CSAFRPDTQYF. The CDR3, as DNA: TGCAGTGCCTTCAGGCCAGATACGCAGTATTTT.

The J gene is TRBJ2-3, the V gene TRBV7-3, with 7 nucleotides matching TRBD1. Germline loops: CDR1 SGHTA, CDR2 FQGTGA. The CDR3 length is 16 residues. Germline trimming cut 4 bases from V and 0 bases from J; bases unmatched to any gene: 7. CDR3 bases: TGTGCCAGCAGCTCCGGGACAGACGCTAGCACAGATACGCAGTATTTT. Its translation: CASSSGTDASTDTQYF.

The genes are TRBV2 and TRBJ1-4, with a possible D match to TRBD1 (6 bases). The CDR3 has 13 residues. CDR1 is SNHLY and CDR2 is FYNNEI in the germline V gene. Trimming removed 5 bases from V and 8 bases from J, with 12 bases in between. CDR3 in amino acids: CASSLGTWEKLFF. CDR3 nucleotide sequence: TGTGCCAGCAGTTTAGGGACATGGGAAAAACTGTTTTTT.

The chain combines TRBV7-2 with TRBJ2-7; TRBD1 matches 11 bases. The CDR3 spans 16 residues. Unmatched junction bases numbered 9, after V lost 5 bases and J lost 3 bases. CDR1 SGHTA and CDR2 FQGNSA come from the germline V gene. CDR3 bases: TGTGCCAGCAGCCGACTGGGACAGGGGGTTAACTACGAGCAGTACTTC. As protein: CASSRLGQGVNYEQYF.

The rearrangement uses TRBV19 and TRBJ1-1; TRBD1 might be the D (5 bases). Germline CDR1 reads LNHDA; CDR2 reads SQIVND (reference sequence). The CDR3 consists of 13 residues. V was pared by 5 bases and J by 2 bases, with 9 bases between. CDR3 in DNA: TGTGCCAGTAGTCCACAGGTTAACACTGAAGCTTTCTTT. Translated, it gives CASSPQVNTEAFF.

The V call is TRBV18, the J call TRBJ2-1; D unclear. V dropped 3 bases and J dropped 0 bases, with 6 bases sitting between them. Germline V gene data show CDR1 as KGHSH and CDR2 as LQKENI. This CDR3 has 14 residues. The CDR3 spells CASSPEDSYNEQFF. CDR3 nucleotide sequence: TGTGCCAGCTCACCCGAGGACTCCTACAATGAGCAGTTCTTC.

The chain has TRBV6-5 and TRBJ2-7; possible D gene TRBD1, 6 bases. The CDR3 totals 14 residues. Germline-derived CDR1 and CDR2 are MNHEY and SVGAGI. With 0 bases removed from V and 1 base from J, the gap between germline ends came to 7 bases. CDR3 DNA sequence: TGTGCCAGCAGTTACTCGAGGGGGTCCTACGAGCAGTACTTC. As protein: CASSYSRGSYEQYF.

The V gene is TRBV6-5, the J gene TRBJ2-4, with D possibly matching TRBD2 (6 bases). Trimming shortened V by 2 bases and J by 9 bases, and 14 bases separated the two germline ends. Germline V lookup: CDR1 MNHEY, CDR2 SVGAGI. The CDR3 is 14 amino acids. CDR3 residues: CASSYGQIGGIQYF. CDR3 nucleotide sequence: TGTGCCAGCAGTTACGGGCAGATCGGGGGCATTCAGTACTTC.

A few counts support this clone. The chain employs TRBV11-2 and TRBJ2-5; D possibly corresponds to TRBD1 (6 bases). V lost 4 bases and J lost 2, with 14 bases in between. In germline, CDR1 is SGHAT, CDR2 FQNNGV. CDR3 length: 15 residues. The CDR3 protein is CASSSTNRVQETQYF. CDR3 nucleotides: TGTGCCAGCAGCTCGACTAACAGGGTTCAAGAGACCCAGTACTTC. Filled out from reference TRBV11-2 and TRBJ2-5, the complete variable domain reads EAGVAQSPRYKIIEKRQSVAFWCNPISGHATLYWYQQILGQGPKLLIQFQNNGVVDDSQLPKDRFSAERLKGVDSTLKIQPAKLEDSAVYLCASSSTNRVQETQYFGPGTRLLVL.

The gene calls are TRBV7-9 and TRBJ1-4; 7 bases line up with TRBD1. The germline V gene encodes CDR1 SEHNR and CDR2 FQNEAQ (reference sequence). The CDR3 length is 16 residues. J lost 6 bases, V lost 4 bases, and 11 bases had no gene match. CDR3 nucleotides: TGTGCCAGCAGCTCCGGACAGGTAAAACGGGATGAAAAACTGTTTTTT. Its translation: CASSSGQVKRDEKLFF.

This clone was observed a few times. The chain recombines TRBV19 with TRBJ2-7; TRBD2 aligns across 8 bases. The CDR3 has 12 amino acids. CDR1 and CDR2 (germline): LNHDA, SQIVND (reference sequence). V was clipped by 7 bases and J by 5 bases; unmatched bases: 4. The CDR3 DNA sequence: TGTGCCAGTACCCCGGGAGGGAACGAGCAGTACTTC. Translated: CASTPGGNEQYF. The whole variable domain, filled in from reference TRBV19 and TRBJ2-7, reads DGGITQSPKYLFRKEGQNVTLSCEQNLNHDAMYWYRQDPGQGLRLIYYSQIVNDFQKGDIAEGYSVSREKKESFPLTVTSAQKNPTAFYLCASTPGGNEQYFGPGTRLTVT.

This sequence joins TRBV5-1 and TRBJ1-1; a possible D gene is TRBD1 (5 bases). The CDR3 is made up of 16 amino acids. V was trimmed by 7 bases and J by 0 bases, leaving 19 bases between them. Germline-derived CDR1 and CDR2 are SGHRS and YFSETQ. CDR3 amino acids: CASCRGEDGLNTEAFF. The CDR3 DNA reads TGCGCCAGCTGCCGGGGGGAGGACGGCTTGAACACTGAAGCTTTCTTT.

The chain couples TRBV10-3 to TRBJ1-1; D is undetermined. This CDR3 is 12 amino acids long. Looked up from germline, CDR1 is ENHRY and CDR2 is SYGVKD. Trimming took off 2 bases at V and 8 bases at J, with 9 bases between the two ends. The CDR3 region has the DNA TGTGCCATCAGTGAGGAGCGATCGGAAGCTTTCTTT. Translating it yields CAISEERSEAFF.

V usage is TRBV28 and J usage is TRBJ1-3; D unresolved. Trimming shortened V by 3 bases and J by 9 bases, and 6 bases separated the two germline ends. Germline V CDR1 and CDR2: MDHEN, SYDVKM. This CDR3 has 11 amino acids. CDR3 nucleotides: TGTGCCAGCAGTTTGGCGGGCACCATATATTTT. Translation: CASSLAGTIYF.

This rearrangement joins TRBV5-1 to TRBJ2-3; 10 bases fit TRBD2. Germline CDR1 and CDR2: SGHRS and YFSETQ. V dropped 0 bases and J dropped 2; count of bases not matched to a gene: 12. The CDR3 has 19 amino acids. The CDR3 sequence: CASSLVSGSGGASTDTQYF. DNA for the CDR3: TGCGCCAGCAGCTTGGTATCAGGGAGCGGGGGGGCCTCCACAGATACGCAGTATTTT.

The chain uses TRBV28 and TRBJ2-7; D perhaps matches TRBD2 (7 bases). This CDR3 has 16 amino acids. Trimming shortened V by 6 bases and J by 4 bases, and 22 bases separated the two germline ends. Germline V gene sequence: CDR1 MDHEN, CDR2 SYDVKM. DNA of the CDR3: TGTGCCAGCAGCCCAGGAGGGGCAGGGGACTATTACGAGCAGTACTTC. This gives the protein CASSPGGAGDYYEQYF.

The J gene is TRBJ1-2, the V gene TRBV7-9, with TRBD1 matching 8 bases. Looked up from germline, CDR1 is SEHNR and CDR2 is FQNEAQ (reference sequence). V gave up 5 bases and J gave up 4 bases; unmatched junction bases: 9. The CDR3 spans 15 residues. Here the CDR3 reads CASSAIQGVLYGYTF. CDR3 sequence (DNA): TGTGCCAGCAGCGCGATACAGGGGGTACTCTATGGCTACACCTTC.

This clone appeared a single time. V gene TRBV4-3 combines with J gene TRBJ2-1, with a possible D match to TRBD2 (5 bases). This CDR3 is built from 14 residues. Germline V gives CDR1 LGHNA, CDR2 YSLEER. The V gene lost 0 bases and the J gene lost 9 bases, with 12 bases spanning the gap. CDR3 sequence reads: CASSQDWTRGEQFF. The CDR3 DNA reads as TGCGCCAGCAGCCAAGATTGGACTCGCGGTGAGCAGTTCTTC.

This clone is a singleton in its sample. The chain joins TRBV18 to TRBJ2-3; 7 bases align to TRBD2. This CDR3 contains 14 residues. Germline CDR1 and CDR2: KGHSH and LQKENI. With V trimmed by 6 bases and J by 4 bases, 7 bases remained unmatched. The CDR3 nucleotides are TGTGCCAGCTCGCGGCGGGAGCTTGCAGATACGCAGTATTTT. Its protein product is CASSRRELADTQYF.

The rearrangement uses TRBV5-6 and TRBJ2-6, with 8 bases aligning to TRBD2. Germline trimming cut 0 bases from V and 2 bases from J; bases unmatched to any gene: 4. Germline V gene data show CDR1 as SGHDT and CDR2 as YYEEEE. This CDR3 contains 17 residues. The CDR3 DNA follows: TGTGCCAGCAGCTTGGCCGGGAGGGCCGCTGGGGCCAACGTCCTGACTTTC. It specifies CASSLAGRAAGANVLTF.

The genes are TRBV7-2 and TRBJ2-1; 14 bases are a match to TRBD2. V was pared by 5 bases and J by 9 bases, with 6 bases of the junction left unmatched. The CDR3 sequence is 15 residues long. The germline gives CDR1 SGHTA, CDR2 FQGNSA. CDR3 in DNA: TGTGCCAGCAGCCCGGGACTAGCGGGAGCCCTTGAGCAGTTCTTC. Protein product: CASSPGLAGALEQFF. Variable domain in full (rest from reference TRBV7-2 and TRBJ2-1): GAGVSQSPSNKVTEKGKDVELRCDPISGHTALYWYRQSLGQGLEFLIYFQGNSAPDKSGLPSDRFSAERTGGSVSTLTIQRTQQEDSAVYLCASSPGLAGALEQFFGPGTRLTVL.

This chain uses TRBV28 with TRBJ1-5, with TRBD1 identical over 7 bases. Germline-derived CDR1 and CDR2 are MDHEN and SYDVKM. This CDR3 is built from 15 residues. Trimming took 6 bases from V and 1 from J; bases not matched to a gene: 6. The CDR3 nucleotides are TGTGCCAGCAGGACGCAGGGGGGCAGCAATCAGCCCCAGCATTTT. Protein product: CASRTQGGSNQPQHF. Full variable domain (rest looked up from reference TRBV28 and TRBJ1-5): DVKVTQSSRYLVKRTGEKVFLECVQDMDHENMFWYRQDPGLGLRLIYFSYDVKMKEKGDIPEGYSVSREKKERFSLILESASTNQTSMYLCASRTQGGSNQPQHFGDGTRLSIL.